This entry features one TCR beta chain sequence. The second PCR ran about 6 to 12 cycles with a sample-barcoded 5' primer and J-beta primers. Template switching added a 12-random-nucleotide identifier to every cDNA molecule. MiXCR, applied by TCRdb to the 5' RACE reads, yields one record per CDR3 protein. The sample includes approximately 900,000 distinct CDR3 sequences, roughly 48% of them seen just once. This sample is part of a study of blood T cells in healthy people across ages. The sequence was collected from a man between 25 and 39 years old in good health. The sequencing sample was made of blood.

CDR3: CASSVTSGGGNEQFF. The CDR3 nucleotides are TGTGCCAGCAGTGTGACTAGCGGGGGCGGGAATGAGCAGTTCTTC. The chain has TRBV2 and TRBJ2-1, with TRBD2 identical over 12 bases. Trimming took 4 bases from V and 7 from J; bases not matched to a gene: 5. The CDR3 has 15 residues. Germline assignment: CDR1 SNHLY and CDR2 FYNNEI.